The 20 T cell receptor beta chains below come from one sample, sequenced in a study of cytomegalovirus exposure and HLA in healthy donors (dated by TCRdb to 2017 to 2019). The library was obtained by the immunoSEQ multiplex PCR assay. For the multiplex PCR, a mixture combining 60 forward primers for TCR Vbeta segments and 13 reverse primers for TCR Jbeta segments was used. TCRdb took over this immuneACCESS table, retaining in-frame rearrangements with V and J assigned. Such tables are incomplete; in checked studies, under half of the missing clones stem from an unresolved V gene, and the remainder is unexplained. The sample yields roughly 140,000 clones; over 55% were counted once. Together, the top ten hold 2% to 2.5% of the sample. The sample was PBMCs. The receptors shown here come from a man aged 40-55 years in good health and CMV-seronegative.

The table lists this clone with a count of one. Sequence at one end of the junction differs from germline and may be a read error. V gene TRBV6-6 combines with J gene TRBJ1-5, with D unresolved. CDR1 is MNHNY and CDR2 is SVGAGI in the germline V gene (reference sequence). This CDR3 is built from 15 residues. The CDR3 loop reads CASSKAGVNGQPQNF. CDR3 nucleotides: TGTGCCAGCAGTAAGGCCGGGGTGAATGGTCAGCCCCAGAATTTT.

V gene TRBV7-2 combines with J gene TRBJ2-1, with 12 bases fitting TRBD2. This CDR3 is built from 13 residues. Germline V gene lookup returns CDR1 SGHTA and CDR2 FQGNSA. V shed 5 bases, J shed 15 bases, and the junction held 8 bases outside the gene matches. CDR3 region: CASSVLLAGGWFF. The DNA for the CDR3 is TGTGCCAGCAGCGTCCTTCTAGCGGGAGGGTGGTTCTTC.

This clone was counted once. V is TRBV4-1 and J is TRBJ2-1; no definite D call. Per the germline V gene, CDR1 is MGHRA and CDR2 is YSYEKL. The CDR3 totals 16 residues. V shed 1 base and J shed 0 bases, with 10 bases lying between them. CDR3 sequence (DNA): TGCGCCAGCAGCCAAGTCGTAAGAGGCTCCTACAATGAGCAGTTCTTC. This gives the protein CASSQVVRGSYNEQFF.

The chain joins TRBV29-1 to TRBJ2-1; D is possibly TRBD2 (5 bases). Looked up from germline, CDR1 is SQVTM and CDR2 is ANQGSEA. Trimming removed 8 bases from V and 8 bases from J, with 13 bases in between. This CDR3 has 11 amino acids. The CDR3 sequence: CSSAGGYEQFF. In DNA, the CDR3 is TGCAGCTCAGCCGGAGGTTATGAGCAGTTCTTC.

This clone occurred a few times. Other DNA sequences of this sample code for an identical CDR3. The rearrangement uses TRBV5-6 and TRBJ2-7; the D gene is possibly TRBD1 (6 bases). Trimming shortened V by 0 bases and J by 2 bases, and 12 bases separated the two germline ends. The CDR3 contains 15 residues. Germline CDR1 reads SGHDT; CDR2 reads YYEEEE. The CDR3 protein is CASSLVGQGPYEQYF. In DNA form, the CDR3 reads TGTGCCAGCAGCTTGGTGGGTCAGGGGCCCTACGAGCAGTACTTC.

The chain links TRBV18 to TRBJ1-1, with unresolved D. CDR3 size: 15 residues. V lost 0 bases and J 0 bases, leaving 8 bases between the germline ends. Germline CDR1 KGHSH, CDR2 LQKENI. Here the CDR3 DNA reads TGTGCCAGCTCACCACCGAGTGTTTTGAACACTGAAGCTTTCTTT. The encoded protein is CASSPPSVLNTEAFF.

This chain connects TRBV30 to TRBJ1-6; 8 bases map to TRBD1. Trimming at V came to 8 bases and at J to 8 bases, leaving 11 bases not matched to a gene. This CDR3 is 14 amino acids long. Germline V lookup: CDR1 GTSNPN, CDR2 SVGIG (reference sequence). The CDR3 spells CAAGTGVGYSPLHF. The CDR3 nucleotides read TGTGCCGCGGGGACAGGTGTCGGATATTCACCCCTCCACTTT. Combining the CDR3 with reference TRBV30 and TRBJ1-6 gives the whole variable domain SQTIHQWPATLVQPVGSPLSLECTVEGTSNPNLYWYRQAAGRGLQLLFYSVGIGQISSEVPQNLSASRPQDRQFILSSKKLLLSDSGFYLCAAGTGVGYSPLHFGNGTRLTVT.

V is TRBV25-1 and J is TRBJ2-5, with D possibly matching TRBD2 (6 bases). The germline gives CDR1 MGHDK, CDR2 SYGVNS. CDR3 length: 14 residues. The V and J ends lost 7 bases and 2 bases respectively, with 14 bases between them. The CDR3: CASMRRGSQETQYF. The CDR3 DNA reads as TGTGCCAGCATGCGTCGGGGGTCACAAGAGACCCAGTACTTC.

The V gene is TRBV19, the J gene TRBJ1-1; the D gene is possibly TRBD1 (6 bases). The CDR3 length is 17 residues. The V and J ends lost 3 bases and 4 bases respectively, with 21 bases between them. Looked up from germline, CDR1 is LNHDA and CDR2 is SQIVND (reference sequence). In DNA form, the CDR3 reads TGTGCCAGTAGTATCCCCAGGACAGCCCCTATGAGCACTGAAGCTTTCTTT. The encoded protein is CASSIPRTAPMSTEAFF.

The chain joins TRBV27 to TRBJ2-1, with 7 positions matching TRBD2. Germline assignment: CDR1 MNHEY and CDR2 SMNVEV (reference sequence). J gave up 5 bases and V 3 bases, and 7 bases lay outside the gene matches. The CDR3 sequence is 15 residues long. The CDR3 region has the DNA TGTGCCAGCAGTTTCTCGGCGGGGGAGCACAATGAGCAGTTCTTC. It yields the protein CASSFSAGEHNEQFF.

This clone was seen a few times. The chain couples TRBV7-3 to TRBJ2-2, with 9 bases fitting TRBD2. The V and J ends lost 4 bases and 5 bases, in that order; junction bases with no gene match: 11. CDR3 size: 17 residues. Germline V lookup: CDR1 SGHTA, CDR2 FQGTGA. CDR3 protein: CASSSLAPAGGTGELFF. Written as DNA, the CDR3 is TGTGCCAGCAGCTCCCTCGCCCCAGCGGGGGGAACCGGGGAGCTGTTTTTT.

V and J are TRBV27 and TRBJ1-2, with TRBD1 as a possible D gene (6 bases). The CDR3 extends over 13 amino acids. The germline V gene encodes CDR1 MNHEY and CDR2 SMNVEV (reference sequence). The germline V and J ends were trimmed by 7 bases and 3 bases, with 12 bases remaining between them. The CDR3 is CASTNRADYGYTF. In nucleotides, the CDR3 is TGTGCCAGCACGAACAGGGCGGACTATGGCTACACCTTC.

The genes are TRBV6-4 and TRBJ2-6; D may be TRBD1 (5 bases). CDR1 and CDR2 from the germline V gene are MRHNA and SNTAGT. Trimming took 2 bases from V and 4 from J, leaving 9 bases between them. CDR3 length equals 15 residues. This CDR3 is CASSDRGSGANVLTF. In DNA, the CDR3 is TGTGCCAGCAGTGACAGGGGATCCGGGGCCAACGTCCTGACTTTC.

This chain links TRBV4-1 with TRBJ2-5; D is uncertain. Trimming shortened V by 3 bases and J by 7 bases, and 18 bases separated the two germline ends. Germline V gene data show CDR1 as MGHRA and CDR2 as YSYEKL. There are 15 residues in the CDR3. The DNA of the CDR3 is TGCGCCAGCAGCCAGGTCCCCCTAGGTTCTGGGACCCAGTACTTC. This gives the protein CASSQVPLGSGTQYF.

The chain joins TRBV30 to TRBJ2-5; D is possibly TRBD2 (6 bases). This CDR3 is built from 12 residues. V dropped 4 bases and J dropped 5 bases, with 11 bases sitting between them. The germline CDR1 and CDR2 sequences are GTSNPN and SVGIG (reference sequence). The CDR3 DNA reads TGTGCCTGGAACAAGGGGAGGGAGACCCAGTACTTC. This encodes CAWNKGRETQYF.

This chain links TRBV19 with TRBJ2-4; TRBD1 is a possible D gene (7 bases). The V end lost 10 bases, the J end lost 3 bases, and 22 bases lay between the germline ends. Germline CDR1 is LNHDA and CDR2 is SQIVND (reference sequence). The CDR3 covers 16 residues. The CDR3 reads CATQGDLRDSKNIQYF. The CDR3 DNA follows: TGTGCCACCCAGGGGGACTTAAGGGACAGCAAAAACATTCAGTACTTC.

The chain employs TRBV15 and TRBJ2-1; 10 bases are a match to TRBD2. J was trimmed by 10 bases and V by 0 bases; bases with no gene match: 24. The V gene's germline CDR1 is LNHNV and CDR2 YYDKDF (reference sequence). The CDR3 runs to 21 residues. Here the CDR3 reads CATSRDPGLGLAGEQFGEQFF. CDR3 in DNA: TGTGCCACCAGCAGAGACCCCGGACTAGGGCTAGCGGGAGAACAGTTCGGAGAGCAGTTCTTC.

As concerns this clone: One end of the junction varies from germline; a read error may be responsible. This sequence joins TRBV29-1 and TRBJ1-2; a weak D match, TRBD1 (6 bases). Germline V lookup: CDR1 SQVTM, CDR2 ANQGSEA. The CDR3 is made up of 11 amino acids. The DNA of the CDR3 is TGCAGCGGCGCCTGGGAGGGGGGCTACCCCTTC. This sequence encodes CSGAWEGGYPF.

The J gene is TRBJ1-6, the V gene TRBV5-4, with D perhaps TRBD1 (5 bases). This CDR3 is built from 15 residues. Looked up from germline, CDR1 is SGHNT and CDR2 is YYREEE (reference sequence). Trimming shortened V by 0 bases and J by 7 bases, and 11 bases separated the two germline ends. CDR3 nucleotides: TGTGCCAGCAGCTTGGAGAGGACAAGGAATTCACCCCTCCACTTT. The encoded protein is CASSLERTRNSPLHF.

V gene TRBV5-4 combines with J gene TRBJ2-3; 10 bases align to TRBD2. V lost 0 bases to trimming and J lost 3 bases; unmatched junction nucleotides: 1. CDR1 and CDR2 (germline): SGHNT, YYREEE (reference sequence). The CDR3 spans 15 residues. The DNA for the CDR3 is TGTGCCAGCAGCTTGGCTAGCGGGAGAACAGATACGCAGTATTTT. It encodes CASSLASGRTDTQYF.